What follows are 5 T cell receptor beta chains derived from one specimen sequenced in a study of T cells after posttransplantation cyclophosphamide listed by TCRdb under 2016. Libraries were made using the immunoSEQ multiplex PCR assay. TCRdb mirrors the immuneACCESS table, restricted to in-frame sequences. Some clones are absent from its copies; in checked studies, under half trace to an unresolved V gene, and the reason for the others is unknown. For this sample the table reports under 45,000 clones, with no clone seen just once. The top ten constitute about 4.2% of the sample. Sequencing was performed on PBMCs. The receptor source for this set is a woman in her fifties or sixties in good health and a related stem cell transplant donor.

Ten or more counts support this clone. The sample holds other DNA sequences that translate to the same CDR3. The genes are TRBV7-3 and TRBJ1-1; tentative D call: TRBD1 (6 bases). V lost 0 bases to trimming and J lost 4 bases, with 6 bases between them. The germline V gene has CDR1 SGHTA and CDR2 FQGTGA. This CDR3 spans 13 amino acids. In nucleotides, the CDR3 is TGTGCCAGCAGCTTAACAGGGGGCACTGAAGCTTTCTTT. This sequence encodes CASSLTGGTEAFF.

There are many counts of this clone. The V gene is TRBV28, the J gene TRBJ1-1; D possibly corresponds to TRBD1 (5 bases). Per germline, CDR1 MDHEN and CDR2 SYDVKM. V was clipped by 3 bases and J by 6 bases, with 20 bases between them. This CDR3 region has 16 residues. The CDR3 here is CASSFPFRARRSEAFF. In DNA, the CDR3 is TGTGCCAGCAGTTTTCCTTTCAGGGCGAGACGCTCTGAAGCTTTCTTT. Together with reference TRBV28 and TRBJ1-1, the CDR3 gives the full variable domain: DVKVTQSSRYLVKRTGEKVFLECVQDMDHENMFWYRQDPGLGLRLIYFSYDVKMKEKGDIPEGYSVSREKKERFSLILESASTNQTSMYLCASSFPFRARRSEAFFGQGTRLTVV.

This clone was counted only a few times. V and J are TRBV7-3 and TRBJ1-2, with D uncertain. Germline CDR1 and CDR2: SGHTA and FQGTGA. Trimming cost V 1 base and J 6 bases, with 9 bases left between them. The CDR3 runs 13 residues. CDR3 region: CASSLNSRNGYTF. CDR3 nucleotide sequence: TGTGCCAGCAGCTTAAACAGCCGGAATGGCTACACCTTC.

This clone was seen at least ten times. This chain uses TRBV7-8 with TRBJ2-7; 8 bases line up with TRBD1. CDR1 and CDR2 from the germline V gene are SGHVS and FQNEAQ. With 8 bases clipped from V and 3 bases from J, the junction kept 6 bases outside the gene matches. The CDR3 has 13 residues. The DNA for the CDR3 is TGTGCCAGCGGGGACAGGAGATACTACGAGCAGTACTTC. Residues: CASGDRRYYEQYF.

This clone has a count of ten or more. The gene calls are TRBV4-1 and TRBJ2-1, with 9 bases matching TRBD2. CDR1 MGHRA and CDR2 YSYEKL come from the germline V gene. V was clipped by 4 bases and J by 10 bases; unmatched bases: 17. The CDR3 has 17 residues. In DNA form, the CDR3 reads TGCGCCAGCAGCCTACAAGATGCGGCGGGGGGGCGTGCCGAGCAGTTCTTC. Translating gives CASSLQDAAGGRAEQFF.